The source of this T cell receptor beta chain is a study of graft-versus-host responses after intestinal transplantation. The data were produced by immunoSEQ multiplex PCR, yet TCRdb's version contains in-frame clones alone and is incomplete. The sample records approximately 93,000 clones, around 90% being singletons. This CDR3 has 12 amino acids. Per the germline V gene, CDR1 is SGHRS and CDR2 is YFSETQ. Trimming took off 3 bases at V and 8 bases at J, with 11 bases between the two ends. The sample holds a few counts of this clone. As yet, its antigen is unknown. This TCR was sampled from a human donor who was the organ donor for an intestinal transplant. The rearrangement uses TRBV5-1 and TRBJ1-1, with D unresolved. The sample consisted of unstimulated CD8+ T cells sorted from spleen or lymph node cells, taken before transplant. DNA for the CDR3: TGCGCCAGCAGCTCATCAGGTACCGAAGCTTTCTTT. The encoded protein is CASSSSGTEAFF.